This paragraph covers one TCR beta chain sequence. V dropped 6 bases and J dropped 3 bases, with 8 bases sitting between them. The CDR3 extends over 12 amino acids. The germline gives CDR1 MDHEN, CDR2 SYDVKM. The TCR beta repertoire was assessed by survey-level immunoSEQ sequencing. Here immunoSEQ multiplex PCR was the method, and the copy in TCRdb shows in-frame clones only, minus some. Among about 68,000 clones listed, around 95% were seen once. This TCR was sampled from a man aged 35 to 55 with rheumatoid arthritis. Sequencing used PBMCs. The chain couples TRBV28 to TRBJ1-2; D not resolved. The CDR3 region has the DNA TGTGCCAGCAGCATACCACACTATGGCTACACCTTC. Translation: CASSIPHYGYTF.